The 8 T cell receptor beta chains below all came from one sample that was sequenced in a study of cytomegalovirus exposure and HLA in healthy donors. The PCR ran on 60 Vbeta and 13 Jbeta primers. The data were produced by immunoSEQ multiplex PCR, yet TCRdb's version contains in-frame clones alone and is incomplete. The table records about 160,000 clones, roughly 87% of them present only once. Specimen: PBMCs. The receptors were gathered from a man in his forties or fifties in good health and CMV-seropositive.

The CDR3, as DNA: TGTGCCAGCAGGCTTTTTCAGGAGCAGTTCTTC. It yields the protein CASRLFQEQFF. The chain carries TRBV27 and TRBJ2-1; D call uncertain. This CDR3 contains 11 residues. Germline V CDR1 and CDR2: MNHEY, SMNVEV (reference sequence). The V end was cut by 6 bases, the J end by 10 bases, with 10 bases between.

This clone showed up just a few times. This sequence joins TRBV6-5 and TRBJ1-2, with a tentative D call TRBD1 (5 bases). This CDR3 is 15 amino acids long. V lost 5 bases and J 2 bases, leaving 15 bases between the germline ends. Germline V lookup: CDR1 MNHEY, CDR2 SVGAGI. The CDR3 nucleotides read TGTGCCAGCAGTCCCGCAGGGTTTAACAACTATGGCTACACCTTC. This codes for CASSPAGFNNYGYTF.

The chain uses TRBV11-2 and TRBJ2-7; possibly TRBD2 for D (5 bases). The length of the CDR3 is 13 residues. The germline V gene has CDR1 SGHAT and CDR2 FQNNGV. V lost 2 bases and J lost 3, with 8 bases in between. The CDR3 nucleotides are TGTGCCAGCAGCTTATTCCGGGGCTACGAGCAGTACTTC. This gives the protein CASSLFRGYEQYF.

This chain joins TRBV27 and TRBJ1-6; D is unresolved. Deletions cut 6 bases from V and 5 bases from J, with 5 bases between. The germline V gene has CDR1 MNHEY and CDR2 SMNVEV (reference sequence). This CDR3 contains 12 residues. The CDR3 bases are TGTGCCAGCAGCCCCGATAATTCACCCCTCCACTTT. It encodes CASSPDNSPLHF.

This chain uses TRBV28 with TRBJ1-2; the D gene is possibly TRBD1 (5 bases). Germline loops: CDR1 MDHEN, CDR2 SYDVKM. Trimming stripped 6 bases from V and 6 bases from J, with 14 bases between. This CDR3 spans 13 amino acids. This CDR3 is CASRFPGRDGYTF. CDR3 DNA sequence: TGTGCCAGCAGGTTTCCAGGGCGAGATGGCTACACCTTC.

The rearrangement uses TRBV27 and TRBJ2-6, with a weak D call TRBD1 (5 bases). This CDR3 is built from 16 residues. Germline values: CDR1 MNHEY, CDR2 SMNVEV (reference sequence). Between the trimmed V and J ends, which lost 7 bases and 0 bases, there was a span of 13 bases. CDR3 region: CASKDSVSSGANVLTF. CDR3 nucleotide sequence: TGTGCCAGCAAAGACAGTGTGAGCTCTGGGGCCAACGTCCTGACTTTC.

This sequence joins TRBV28 and TRBJ2-5; 13 positions agree with TRBD2. V shed 6 bases and J 5 bases; nucleotides not matched to a gene: 3. This CDR3 contains 14 residues. CDR1 MDHEN and CDR2 SYDVKM come from the germline V gene. For the CDR3, the DNA is TGTGCCAGCAGAGGACTAGCGGGAGCGGAGACCCAGTACTTC. Translating gives CASRGLAGAETQYF.

The rearrangement links TRBV7-6 to TRBJ2-7; D remains unclear. Germline lookup yields CDR1 SGHVS and CDR2 FNYEAQ. V was trimmed by 5 bases and J by 3 bases, leaving 17 bases between them. CDR3 length: 15 amino acids. This chain's CDR3 is CASSRYHSPDYEQYF. The CDR3 bases are TGTGCCAGCAGCCGGTATCACAGTCCGGACTACGAGCAGTACTTC. Based on the CDR3 plus reference TRBV7-6 and TRBJ2-7, the full variable domain is GAGVSQSPRYKVTKRGQDVALRCDPISGHVSLYWYRQALGQGPEFLTYFNYEAQQDKSGLPNDRFSAERPEGSISTLTIQRTEQRDSAMYRCASSRYHSPDYEQYFGPGTRLTVT.